One sample yielded the 25 T cell receptor beta chains listed below, sequenced in a study of blood T cell repertoires in COVID-19. Libraries were prepared by immunoSEQ multiplex PCR; TCRdb keeps only in-frame clonotypes and omits some of them. This table holds 350,000 or so clones, 88% found once. Sequencing used PBMCs or T cells enriched from blood (not recorded which). The receptors derive from a woman in her 30s who had been exposed to COVID-19.

V and J are TRBV19 and TRBJ2-5; 9 bases are shared with TRBD1. CDR1 LNHDA and CDR2 SQIVND come from the germline V gene (reference sequence). J was trimmed by 7 bases and V by 2 bases; bases with no gene match: 8. The CDR3 extends over 15 amino acids. The CDR3 DNA reads TGTGCCAGTAGTATACGGGACAGGGTAAGCGGGACCCAGTACTTC. Protein sequence: CASSIRDRVSGTQYF.

A few counts support this clone. CDR3 sequence (DNA): TGTGCCAGCAGCTTACTTCAGGCGGGGAATTCACCCCTCCACTTT. It is translated as CASSLLQAGNSPLHF. The chain has TRBV7-9 and TRBJ1-6; no definite D call. The CDR3 loop spans 15 amino acids. V was cut by 2 bases and J by 7 bases, with 12 bases left in between. CDR1 and CDR2 from the germline V gene are SEHNR and FQNEAQ (reference sequence).

This chain joins TRBV3-1 (or the pseudogene TRBV3-2) and TRBJ2-5; 15 bases fit TRBD2. The germline gives CDR1 LGHDT, CDR2 YNNKEL (reference sequence). With V trimmed by 4 bases and J by 5 bases, 5 bases remained unmatched. The CDR3 length is 16 residues. CDR3 coding DNA: TGTGCCAGCAGCCTTGGGACTAGCGGGGGGTTTGAGACCCAGTACTTC. Protein: CASSLGTSGGFETQYF.

The chain carries TRBV2 and TRBJ2-7; 7 bases are shared with TRBD2. This CDR3 spans 14 amino acids. The V gene end was trimmed by 3 bases and the J gene end by 3 bases; junction bases not matched to a gene: 5. The germline CDR1 and CDR2 sequences are SNHLY and FYNNEI. The CDR3 sequence: CASSEGRGIYEQYF. The CDR3, as DNA: TGTGCCAGCAGTGAGGGGAGGGGTATCTACGAGCAGTACTTC.

The chain has TRBV7-6 and TRBJ2-1; perhaps TRBD2 as D (5 bases). This CDR3 spans 15 amino acids. CDR1 is SGHVS, CDR2 FNYEAQ, per germline. V was trimmed by 2 bases and J by 5 bases, leaving 13 bases between them. This CDR3 is CASSLLAEANNEQFF. Written as DNA, the CDR3 is TGTGCCAGCAGCTTACTAGCTGAGGCAAACAATGAGCAGTTCTTC.

The chain is built from TRBV13 and TRBJ2-5; D perhaps matches TRBD2 (6 bases). Between the trimmed V and J ends, which lost 5 bases and 8 bases, there was a span of 18 bases. CDR3 size: 14 residues. Per the germline V gene, CDR1 is PRHDT and CDR2 is FYEKMQ (reference sequence). CDR3 loop: CASSLQQRVPTQYF. The CDR3 bases are TGTGCCAGCAGCCTGCAGCAGCGGGTCCCAACCCAGTACTTC.

The genes are TRBV9 and TRBJ2-7; TRBD1 matches at 11 bases. The CDR3 contains 15 residues. Germline V CDR1 and CDR2: SGDLS, YYNGEE. V lost 5 bases to trimming and J lost 1 base; unmatched junction nucleotides: 5. In DNA, the CDR3 is TGTGCCAGCAGTTATGGGACAGGGGGTTCCTACGAGCAGTACTTC. Translating it yields CASSYGTGGSYEQYF.

The V gene is TRBV13, the J gene TRBJ1-3; tentative D call: TRBD1 (6 bases). V shed 5 bases and J shed 0 bases, with 14 bases lying between them. CDR1 PRHDT and CDR2 FYEKMQ come from the germline V gene (reference sequence). CDR3 size: 16 residues. This CDR3 is CASSRGGADSGNTIYF. In DNA, the CDR3 is TGTGCCAGCAGCCGAGGGGGGGCCGACTCTGGAAACACCATATATTTT.

V is TRBV30 and J is TRBJ1-6, with TRBD1 identical over 9 bases. The junction had 6 bases not matched to a gene; V was cut back by 0 bases and J by 9 bases. CDR1 is GTSNPN and CDR2 is SVGIG in the germline V gene (reference sequence). The CDR3 has 15 amino acids. The CDR3 region is CAWSVRGQGISPLHF. The DNA of the CDR3 is TGTGCCTGGAGTGTACGCGGACAGGGGATTTCACCCCTCCACTTT.

This chain joins TRBV5-1 and TRBJ2-3; 8 bases line up with TRBD2. The CDR3 length is 13 residues. V shed 4 bases and J 3 bases; nucleotides not matched to a gene: 1. Germline values: CDR1 SGHRS, CDR2 YFSETQ. CDR3 sequence reads: CASSERETDTQYF. The CDR3 DNA is TGCGCCAGCAGCGAGCGGGAGACAGATACGCAGTATTTT.

This sequence joins TRBV18 and TRBJ1-1; 7 positions match TRBD1. The J segment lost 3 bases and the V segment lost 10 bases, leaving 8 bases of the junction unmatched. The CDR3 extends over 13 amino acids. From germline, CDR1 is KGHSH and CDR2 LQKENI. CDR3 DNA sequence: TGTGCCACCCAGACAGGGATTGACACTGAAGCTTTCTTT. Amino acids: CATQTGIDTEAFF.

The J gene is TRBJ2-2, the V gene TRBV10-3; 7 nucleotides line up with TRBD2. With V trimmed by 11 bases and J by 0 bases, 3 bases remained unmatched. Germline assignment: CDR1 ENHRY and CDR2 SYGVKD. This CDR3 is built from 13 residues. This CDR3 is CAAREANTGELFF. CDR3 sequence (DNA): TGTGCCGCCCGGGAGGCGAACACCGGGGAGCTGTTTTTT.

This sequence joins TRBV25-1 and TRBJ2-7; D remains ambiguous. With 6 bases removed from V and 3 bases from J, the gap between germline ends came to 12 bases. The CDR3 contains 13 residues. Looked up from germline, CDR1 is MGHDK and CDR2 is SYGVNS. CDR3 bases: TGTGCCAGCAGCGCTCCAGAAGTCTACGAGCAGTACTTC. Its protein is CASSAPEVYEQYF.

The chain uses TRBV10-3 and TRBJ2-7, with TRBD1 matching over 7 bases. The CDR3 length is 13 residues. The germline CDR1 and CDR2 sequences are ENHRY and SYGVKD. J gave up 4 bases and V 7 bases, and 7 bases lay outside the gene matches. The CDR3 nucleotides are TGTGCCATCACCGCGACAGGGTCTTACGAGCAGTACTTC. Translating it yields CAITATGSYEQYF.

V usage is TRBV5-4 and J usage is TRBJ1-1; 8 bases agree with TRBD1. Germline trimming cut 2 bases from V and 0 bases from J; bases unmatched to any gene: 6. The CDR3 has 16 residues. Germline assignment: CDR1 SGHNT and CDR2 YYREEE (reference sequence). The CDR3 sequence: CASSFGQGRMNTEAFF. The DNA for the CDR3 is TGTGCCAGCAGCTTCGGACAGGGTCGAATGAACACTGAAGCTTTCTTT.

This CDR3 is CASSALSAYTGNTIYF. The CDR3 bases are TGTGCCAGCAGTGCTTTGAGCGCTTACACTGGAAACACCATATATTTT. The V gene is TRBV28, the J gene TRBJ1-3; D not certain. Germline CDR1 reads MDHEN; CDR2 reads SYDVKM. V lost 5 bases and J 2 bases, leaving 16 bases between the germline ends. CDR3 length: 16 residues.

V usage is TRBV14 and J usage is TRBJ2-2; TRBD2 agrees at 13 bases. Germline V gives CDR1 SGHDN, CDR2 FVKESK. V was pared by 3 bases and J by 3 bases, with 4 bases of the junction left unmatched. The CDR3 is 17 residues long. This CDR3 reads CASSQGTSGTYTGELFF. The CDR3 DNA follows: TGTGCCAGCAGCCAGGGGACTAGCGGGACATACACCGGGGAGCTGTTTTTT.

V usage is TRBV18 and J usage is TRBJ2-5; D ambiguous. The CDR3 runs to 15 residues. V was shortened by 3 bases and J by 2 bases, with 13 bases between the two germline ends. CDR1 is KGHSH and CDR2 is LQKENI in the germline V gene. The CDR3 DNA reads as TGTGCCAGCTCACCTCTCCCAGAATCTCAAGAGACCCAGTACTTC. It is translated as CASSPLPESQETQYF.

J is TRBJ2-3 and V is TRBV2; D is possibly TRBD2 (5 bases). CDR1 and CDR2 (germline): SNHLY, FYNNEI. The V end was cut by 2 bases, the J end by 0 bases, with 12 bases between. CDR3 length: 16 residues. Written as DNA, the CDR3 is TGTGCCAGCAGTGAAATAATCGGGGTTAGCACAGATACGCAGTATTTT. Residues: CASSEIIGVSTDTQYF. Supplemented by reference TRBV2 and TRBJ2-3, the full variable domain reads EPEVTQTPSHQVTQMGQEVILRCVPISNHLYFYWYRQILGQKVEFLVSFYNNEISEKSEIFDDQFSVERPDGSNFTLKIRSTKLEDSAMYFCASSEIIGVSTDTQYFGPGTRLTVL.

V is TRBV29-1 and J is TRBJ2-1, with D tentatively TRBD2 (6 bases). The CDR3 contains 15 residues. Looked up from germline, CDR1 is SQVTM and CDR2 is ANQGSEA. V lost 6 bases and J 0 bases, leaving 15 bases between the germline ends. This CDR3 reads CSVQPGGSSYNEQFF. DNA of the CDR3: TGCAGCGTGCAGCCCGGGGGAAGCTCCTACAATGAGCAGTTCTTC.

The V call is TRBV11-2, the J call TRBJ2-7; 11 nucleotides agree with TRBD1. CDR3 length equals 15 residues. The trim removed 1 base at V and 4 bases at J, leaving 3 bases unmatched. The germline V gene encodes CDR1 SGHAT and CDR2 FQNNGV. The CDR3 here is CASSLGTGGTYEQYF. DNA for the CDR3: TGTGCCAGCAGCTTAGGGACAGGGGGCACGTACGAGCAGTACTTC.

This chain joins TRBV18 and TRBJ2-7; TRBD2 agrees at 7 bases. With 3 bases clipped from V and 3 bases from J, the junction kept 8 bases outside the gene matches. Germline CDR1 is KGHSH and CDR2 is LQKENI. The CDR3 sequence is 15 residues long. CDR3 residues: CASSPILAGDYEQYF. The DNA for the CDR3 is TGTGCCAGCTCACCGATACTTGCGGGGGACTACGAGCAGTACTTC.

The count of this clone is one. This CDR3 reads CASSYSGSGNTIYF. DNA for the CDR3: TGTGCCAGCAGTTATTCGGGTTCCGGAAACACCATATATTTT. The chain joins TRBV6-5 to TRBJ1-3; the D is unclear. CDR3 size: 14 residues. Deletions cut 3 bases from V and 4 bases from J, with 10 bases between. Germline V gives CDR1 MNHEY, CDR2 SVGAGI.

The chain combines TRBV18 with TRBJ2-1, with 14 bases identical to TRBD2. Unmatched junction bases numbered 4, after V lost 3 bases and J lost 9 bases. The length of the CDR3 is 15 residues. Germline V lookup: CDR1 KGHSH, CDR2 LQKENI. In nucleotides, the CDR3 is TGTGCCAGCTCACCCACGGGACTAGCGGGAGCTGAGCAGTTCTTC. It encodes CASSPTGLAGAEQFF.

The J gene is TRBJ2-7, the V gene TRBV7-2; 13 bases line up with TRBD2. There are 19 residues in the CDR3. Germline loops: CDR1 SGHTA, CDR2 FQGNSA. V trimming: 3 bases; J trimming: 5 bases; junction bases outside the gene matches: 16. In DNA, the CDR3 is TGTGCCAGCAGCTTTCTAGCCTTACCTGGGACTAGCGGGACTGACGAGCAGTACTTC. It is translated as CASSFLALPGTSGTDEQYF.